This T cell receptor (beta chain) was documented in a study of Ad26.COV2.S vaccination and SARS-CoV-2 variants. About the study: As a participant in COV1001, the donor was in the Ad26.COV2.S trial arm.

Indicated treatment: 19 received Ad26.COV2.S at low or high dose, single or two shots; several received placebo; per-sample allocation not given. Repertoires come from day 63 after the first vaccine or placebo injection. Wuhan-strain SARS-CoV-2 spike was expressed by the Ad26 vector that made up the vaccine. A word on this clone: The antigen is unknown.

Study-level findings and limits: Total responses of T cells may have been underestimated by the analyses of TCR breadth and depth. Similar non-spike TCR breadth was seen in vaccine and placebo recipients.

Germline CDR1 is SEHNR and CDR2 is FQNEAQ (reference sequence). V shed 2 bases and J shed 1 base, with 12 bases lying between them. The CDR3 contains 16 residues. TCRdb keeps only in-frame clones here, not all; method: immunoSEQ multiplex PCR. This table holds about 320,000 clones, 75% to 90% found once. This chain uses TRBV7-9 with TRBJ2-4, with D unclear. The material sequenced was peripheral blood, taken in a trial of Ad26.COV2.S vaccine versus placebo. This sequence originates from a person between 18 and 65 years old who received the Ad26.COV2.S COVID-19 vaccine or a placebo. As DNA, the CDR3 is TGTGCCAGCAGCTTATACAGCTTAAGGGCCAAAAACATTCAGTACTTC. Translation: CASSLYSLRAKNIQYF.